Listed here are 6 T cell receptor beta chains from one sample, sequenced in a study of blood T cells in healthy people across ages. A second PCR of roughly 7 to 11 cycles used a sample-barcoded 5' primer and a J-beta primer mix. TCRdb used MiXCR to reprocess the 5' RACE reads, holding one entry per CDR3 protein. The table lists over 950,000 distinct CDR3 sequences, 35% to 45% of them singletons, with around 12% in the top ten. Sample: blood. Receptor source: a man aged 18-30 years in good health.

The chain's CDR3 is CASSLVAGGTGEQFF. The DNA for the CDR3 is TGTGCCAGCAGCTTGGTAGCGGGGGGTACCGGTGAGCAGTTCTTC. The chain is built from TRBV7-2 and TRBJ2-1, with 10 nucleotides matching TRBD2. Trimming cost V 3 bases and J 9 bases; bases outside gene matches: 8. Germline assignment: CDR1 SGHTA and CDR2 FQGNSA. This CDR3 contains 15 residues.

This chain links TRBV13 with TRBJ1-1; D not certain. CDR1 and CDR2 from the germline V gene are PRHDT and FYEKMQ (reference sequence). There are 15 residues in the CDR3. V lost 5 bases and J 1 base, leaving 14 bases between the germline ends. CDR3 nucleotide sequence: TGTGCCAGCAGCCAAACCCAAGCAGGGAACACTGAAGCTTTCTTT. It yields the protein CASSQTQAGNTEAFF.

V is TRBV7-9 and J is TRBJ1-6; no reliable D call. CDR1 SEHNR and CDR2 FQNEAQ come from the germline V gene (reference sequence). The CDR3 runs to 14 residues. Trimming removed 1 base from V and 7 bases from J, with 8 bases in between. The DNA for the CDR3 is TGTGCCAGCAGCTTAGTTCAGTCGAATTCACCCCTCCACTTT. Its protein is CASSLVQSNSPLHF.

In this sample, this clonotype turned up a few times. This sequence joins TRBV4-3 and TRBJ1-2; a possible D gene is TRBD1 (5 bases). From germline, CDR1 is LGHNA and CDR2 YSLEER. CDR3 size: 14 residues. Trimming left V 4 bases short and J 3 bases short, with 12 bases between. The CDR3 DNA sequence: TGCGCCAGCAGCCCCCCGGGGGTGGACTATGGCTACACCTTC. Its protein product is CASSPPGVDYGYTF.

The V gene is TRBV29-1, the J gene TRBJ1-1, with no clear D. The CDR3 runs 15 residues. Trimming took 2 bases from V and 0 from J, leaving 13 bases between them. Per germline, CDR1 SQVTM and CDR2 ANQGSEA. DNA of the CDR3: TGCAGCGTTGAAAGGCCGATAAACATGAACACTGAAGCTTTCTTT. This gives the protein CSVERPINMNTEAFF.

V gene TRBV20-1 combines with J gene TRBJ1-2, with a tentative D call TRBD1 (5 bases). The CDR3 sequence is 12 residues long. In germline, CDR1 is DFQATT, CDR2 SNEGSKA (reference sequence). Trimming removed 0 bases at V and 6 bases at J, with 8 bases between. The CDR3 loop reads CSARDPGHGYTF. The CDR3 DNA reads as TGCAGTGCTAGAGATCCGGGACATGGCTACACCTTC.